This is a list of T cell receptor beta chains from one sample in a study of T cell changes during pregnancy in multiple sclerosis. TCRdb's copy holds only in-frame clones and misses some; the assay was immunoSEQ multiplex PCR. The data hold 80,000 to 95,000 clones, with over 90% observed a single time. The sample in question was peripheral blood, obtained in the second trimester of pregnancy. All receptors come from a female donor with multiple sclerosis, enrolled in a pregnancy study. CDR3s include the opening cysteine and the closing phenylalanine or tryptophan. Fields, in order: J gene, D gene, clone size, V gene, CDR3 protein, CDR3 DNA. A D gene is named only where the DNA matches it firmly. Not every row has a clone size; where given, it reads once, few, many or a size class.

TRBJ1-2 | - | - | TRBV5-1 | CASSLEPADYGYTF | TGCGCCAGCAGCTTGGAGCCTGCCGACTATGGCTACACCTTC
TRBJ2-1 | - | - | TRBV7-9 | CASSSSRNEQFF | TGTGCCAGCAGCTCCAGTCGTAATGAGCAGTTCTTC
TRBJ1-4 | TRBD1 | - | TRBV14 | CASSRGQLMGEKLFF | TGTGCCAGCAGCCGGGGACAGCTTATGGGTGAAAAACTGTTTTTT
TRBJ2-1 | TRBD1 | - | TRBV5-6 | CASSTADRGRQASYNEQFF | TGTGCCAGCAGCACGGCGGACAGGGGGCGCCAGGCTTCCTACAATGAGCAGTTCTTC
TRBJ2-3 | TRBD2 | - | TRBV7-8 | CASSFPLAGGADTQYF | TGTGCCAGCAGCTTTCCTTTAGCGGGAGGGGCAGATACGCAGTATTTT
TRBJ1-3 | - | - | TRBV7-9 | CASSLTNWVQGRRNTIYF | TGTGCCAGCAGCTTAACGAATTGGGTACAGGGCCGTAGAAACACCATATATTTT
TRBJ2-7 | - | - | TRBV5-6 | CASSFQRYLGGEQYF | TGTGCCAGCAGCTTCCAGCGCTACTTGGGAGGCGAGCAGTACTTC
TRBJ2-1 | TRBD2 | - | TRBV6-6 | CASSYAVLAGNEQFF | TGTGCCAGCAGTTACGCCGTACTAGCGGGCAATGAGCAGTTCTTC
TRBJ1-5 | TRBD1 | - | TRBV19 | CASGTESSNQPQHF | TGTGCCAGTGGGACAGAATCTAGCAATCAGCCCCAGCATTTT
TRBJ1-2 | - | few | TRBV9 | CASSPSPTRGYTF | TGTGCCAGCAGCCCCTCCCCCACACGTGGCTACACCTTC